These 19 T cell receptor beta chains share one sample of origin, sequenced in a study of technical replicates of blood from a few donors. The method was immunoSEQ multiplex PCR; TCRdb's version includes in-frame clones alone and lacks a portion of them. The sample contains tens of thousands of clones, roughly 93% of which appear only once. Sequenced input: T cells isolated from PBMCs. Every receptor here comes from a human donor in good health.

V is TRBV19 and J is TRBJ1-1; 7 nucleotides match TRBD1. Unmatched junction bases numbered 10, after V lost 6 bases and J lost 3 bases. Germline V lookup: CDR1 LNHDA, CDR2 SQIVND (reference sequence). This CDR3 contains 15 residues. CDR3 DNA: TGTGCCAGTAGCCGGAGGACAGGACCATACACTGAAGCTTTCTTT. It translates to CASSRRTGPYTEAFF. Complete variable domain (other parts from reference TRBV19 and TRBJ1-1): DGGITQSPKYLFRKEGQNVTLSCEQNLNHDAMYWYRQDPGQGLRLIYYSQIVNDFQKGDIAEGYSVSREKKESFPLTVTSAQKNPTAFYLCASSRRTGPYTEAFFGQGTRLTVV.

The genes are TRBV10-2 and TRBJ1-5; maybe TRBD1 (5 bases). V lost 6 bases and J 2 bases, leaving 14 bases between the germline ends. CDR1 WSHSY and CDR2 SAAADI come from the germline V gene. This CDR3 has 15 residues. CDR3 nucleotides: TGCGCCAGCAGCGGTAGCAGGGTCGGCAATCAGCCCCAGCATTTT. This encodes CASSGSRVGNQPQHF.

This clone has only a few counts. V is TRBV19 and J is TRBJ2-3; tentatively, D is TRBD2 (5 bases). Trimming cost V 3 bases and J 2 bases, with 12 bases left between them. The CDR3 consists of 15 residues. Germline CDR1 and CDR2: LNHDA and SQIVND (reference sequence). As DNA, the CDR3 is TGTGCCAGTAGTATCCAGCGGACCTACACAGATACGCAGTATTTT. As protein: CASSIQRTYTDTQYF.

The chain employs TRBV9 and TRBJ1-5; D is uncertain. In germline, CDR1 is SGDLS, CDR2 YYNGEE. The V and J ends lost 3 bases and 4 bases respectively, with 8 bases between them. The CDR3 is made up of 13 amino acids. The CDR3 DNA reads TGTGCCAGCAGCGCCGCAGGAAATCAGCCCCAGCATTTT. It yields the protein CASSAAGNQPQHF.

This clone was recorded once. This chain connects TRBV27 to TRBJ2-3; 7 positions match TRBD1. Germline loops: CDR1 MNHEY, CDR2 SMNVEV (reference sequence). V shed 6 bases, J shed 2 bases, and the junction held 5 bases outside the gene matches. This CDR3 is 14 amino acids long. CDR3 sequence: CASRRQGTTDTQYF. CDR3 in DNA: TGTGCCAGCAGAAGACAGGGCACCACAGATACGCAGTATTTT.

This clone was picked up one time. The chain links TRBV19 to TRBJ2-3, with 13 bases lining up with TRBD2. J lost 0 bases, V lost 0 bases, and 12 bases had no gene match. This CDR3 contains 21 residues. Germline V gives CDR1 LNHDA, CDR2 SQIVND (reference sequence). CDR3 amino acids: CASSIEGLAGALESSTDTQYF. Here the CDR3 DNA reads TGTGCCAGTAGTATAGAAGGACTAGCGGGGGCGTTGGAGTCTAGCACAGATACGCAGTATTTT.

The chain links TRBV2 to TRBJ2-5; 8 bases align to TRBD1. Germline trimming cut 6 bases from V and 6 bases from J; bases unmatched to any gene: 3. Germline CDR1 is SNHLY and CDR2 is FYNNEI. The CDR3 is 12 amino acids. The DNA of the CDR3 is TGTGCCAGCAGGGGACAGGTAAAGACCCAGTACTTC. It yields the protein CASRGQVKTQYF.

The chain joins TRBV2 to TRBJ2-7; D is possibly TRBD1 (6 bases). Germline V gene data show CDR1 as SNHLY and CDR2 as FYNNEI. The V end lost 6 bases, the J end lost 0 bases, and 15 bases lay between the germline ends. CDR3 length: 15 residues. The CDR3 DNA sequence: TGTGCCAGCAGGCCGGGCCAGGGGCTCTCCTACGAGCAGTACTTC. Translated: CASRPGQGLSYEQYF. The complete variable domain, with remaining parts taken from reference TRBV2 and TRBJ2-7, reads EPEVTQTPSHQVTQMGQEVILRCVPISNHLYFYWYRQILGQKVEFLVSFYNNEISEKSEIFDDQFSVERPDGSNFTLKIRSTKLEDSAMYFCASRPGQGLSYEQYFGPGTRLTVT.

J is TRBJ1-1 and V is TRBV7-9, with D possibly being TRBD1 (6 bases). Germline V lookup: CDR1 SEHNR, CDR2 FQNEAQ (reference sequence). With 3 bases removed from V and 1 base from J, the gap between germline ends came to 9 bases. The CDR3 totals 14 residues. DNA for the CDR3: TGTGCCAGCAGCTTTCCAGGGGAGAACACTGAAGCTTTCTTT. Encoded protein: CASSFPGENTEAFF.

The chain links TRBV7-6 to TRBJ2-3; D may be TRBD1 (5 bases). CDR1 and CDR2 from the germline V gene are SGHVS and FNYEAQ. This CDR3 region has 15 residues. Trimming cost V 4 bases and J 3 bases, with 14 bases left between them. The CDR3 reads CASSSQEAPTDTQYF. CDR3 coding DNA: TGTGCCAGCAGCTCACAGGAAGCACCGACAGATACGCAGTATTTT.

The chain employs TRBV2 and TRBJ2-1; 7 positions match TRBD2. Germline trimming cut 2 bases from V and 4 bases from J; bases unmatched to any gene: 8. Per germline, CDR1 SNHLY and CDR2 FYNNEI. The CDR3 loop spans 16 amino acids. The CDR3 DNA sequence: TGTGCCAGCAGTGAAATGGCGGGGGACCTTTACAATGAGCAGTTCTTC. It specifies CASSEMAGDLYNEQFF.

The CDR3 reads CASSPHQGRNTEAFF. The CDR3 DNA is TGTGCCAGCAGCCCCCACCAGGGGCGAAACACTGAAGCTTTCTTT. The chain recombines TRBV7-9 with TRBJ1-1, with D perhaps TRBD1 (6 bases). Trimming removed 5 bases at V and 2 bases at J, with 15 bases between. CDR1 SEHNR and CDR2 FQNEAQ come from the germline V gene (reference sequence). CDR3 length: 15 amino acids.

The chain links TRBV4-1 to TRBJ2-2, with TRBD1 identical over 9 bases. The CDR3 has 17 amino acids. The germline V gene has CDR1 MGHRA and CDR2 YSYEKL. After removal of 1 base from V and 6 bases from J, the junction contained 9 bases not matched to a gene. CDR3 amino acids: CASSQGPGQGRAGELFF. The DNA for the CDR3 is TGCGCCAGCAGCCAAGGGCCGGGACAGGGACGGGCCGGGGAGCTGTTTTTT.

J is TRBJ1-2 and V is TRBV5-1; D is uncertain. The CDR3 sequence is 16 residues long. V gave up 2 bases and J gave up 0 bases, with 14 bases separating them. Germline V gene sequence: CDR1 SGHRS, CDR2 YFSETQ. CDR3 DNA: TGCGCCAGCAGCTTCCTCTCCCACGGAGCTAACTATGGCTACACCTTC. Amino acids: CASSFLSHGANYGYTF.

The sample holds a few counts of this clone. The chain has TRBV28 and TRBJ1-2; 9 bases are a match to TRBD1. Germline CDR1 MDHEN, CDR2 SYDVKM. After removal of 8 bases from V and 7 bases from J, the junction contained 8 bases not matched to a gene. The CDR3 is 13 amino acids. CDR3 region: CASVRGQGGGYTF. CDR3 nucleotide sequence: TGTGCCAGCGTTCGGGGACAGGGAGGTGGCTACACCTTC.

The chain joins TRBV10-2 to TRBJ1-1, with TRBD1 identical over 8 bases. The CDR3 has 13 residues. The trim removed 2 bases at V and 11 bases at J, leaving 7 bases unmatched. CDR1 is WSHSY and CDR2 is SAAADI in the germline V gene. In DNA form, the CDR3 reads TGCGCCAGCAGTGAGAGTGGCAGGGGGCTCGCTTTCTTT. This codes for CASSESGRGLAFF.

The chain carries TRBV19 and TRBJ1-2; TRBD1 aligns across 8 bases. CDR3 size: 14 residues. Germline loops: CDR1 LNHDA, CDR2 SQIVND (reference sequence). With V trimmed by 4 bases and J by 8 bases, 9 bases remained unmatched. CDR3 sequence reads: CASSTGQGIEGYTF. For the CDR3, the DNA is TGTGCCAGTAGTACCGGACAGGGTATAGAGGGCTACACCTTC.

The V call is TRBV6-5, the J call TRBJ1-5; 7 positions match TRBD1. V was clipped by 5 bases and J by 4 bases; unmatched bases: 8. There are 15 residues in the CDR3. CDR1 and CDR2 from the germline V gene are MNHEY and SVGAGI. The CDR3, as DNA: TGTGCCAGCAGTCCGCTGAGACAGGGAAATCAGCCCCAGCATTTT. Amino acids: CASSPLRQGNQPQHF.

The rearrangement links TRBV29-1 to TRBJ1-2; D might be TRBD1 (5 bases). From germline, CDR1 is SQVTM and CDR2 ANQGSEA. The V and J ends lost 7 bases and 6 bases respectively, with 24 bases between them. The CDR3 is 15 residues long. CDR3 bases: TGCAGCGCCGAGGGTGGCCCAGGGACTCTACATGGCTACACCTTC. It translates to CSAEGGPGTLHGYTF.